This T cell receptor (beta chain) came from a study of cytomegalovirus exposure and HLA in healthy donors (dated by TCRdb to 2017 to 2019). As for the study more broadly: According to an earlier analysis of 450 to 650 of the donors, about 179 million T cells yielded 100 million or so unique TCR beta sequences and 250 to 350 Gb of sequence data. Donor age, sex, ethnicity and CMV serostatus were compiled together with the repertoire data. HLA typing included class I and class II loci at four-digit resolution. The study combined high-throughput TCR immunosequencing, statistical association of individual TCRs with disease status, and machine learning to predict cytomegalovirus infection status. Typing coverage varied by locus: roughly 629-630 donors for A, B, C, DRB1 and DQB1; more than 500 for DQA1; over 600 for DPA1; around 450 for DPB1. The study aimed to test whether signatures of past pathogen exposure could be identified by cataloging public T cell receptors. In a later genetic analysis, genome-wide SNP genotypes for about three fifths of the roughly 670 donors were used, and that subset was treated as a discovery cohort. Among several hundred genotyped donors of the cohort, an average of roughly 230,000 unique TCR beta nucleotide sequences was sequenced per donor, of which about 18% were non-productive. Roughly five DR-DQ haplotypes were handled as single units for association and clustering, since linkage in the cohort was strong. All discovery cohort repertoires had been generated using a single sequencing platform. To study patterns of TCR occurrence, a later analysis re-analyzed previously published TCR beta repertoires from several hundred donors and added high-resolution HLA genotyping. An early release that covered some 630 HLA-typed donors contained approximately 320 gigabases of sequencing data and tens of millions of unique TCR sequences. Among the approximately 400 genotyped donors, around 81% belonged to the genetic ancestry cluster associated with self-reported Caucasian donors. The later analysis used no new phenotypic data to find candidate immune exposures, relying instead on TCR beta sequences and their occurrence across donors. The study profiled the T cell repertoires of 500 to 800 subjects by immunosequencing and related them to cytomegalovirus serostatus. To decide whether each TCR beta V gene segment behaved as functional or pseudogenic, an earlier analysis of some 600 of the donors relied on high-throughput TCR beta sequencing. In addition to the first cohort of several hundred subjects, a separate validation cohort of 120 different subjects was used. The investigation overall reported the following: V-gene and J-gene trimming of TCR beta chains was associated with a missense DCLRE1C variant in a later genetic analysis, and the association was replicated in an independent cohort. Across donors, most TCR sequences were observed very rarely, whereas some public TCRs were present in many individuals. It was suggested by the authors that the approach could potentially be generalized to other disease states and immunological phenotypes. Because counts were too low, around 17 rarely observed V segments, including chromosome 9 orphons, were left out of the earlier analysis of roughly 600 of the donors. In a later analysis, HLA-associated TCR beta chains showed more clonal expansion and lower generation probabilities than non-associated chains that were equally common. A few of the identified cytomegalovirus-associated TCR beta chains were confirmed in vitro to be specific for cytomegalovirus antigens. According to a later analysis, TCR association rates differed among HLA loci, with DRB1 alleles showing the most associated TCRs and HLA-C alleles showing the fewest. This cohort had only TCR beta chains sequenced, and the lack of alpha or paired-chain data limited which features could be detected. Correlated functional status among segregating V segments might reflect linkage disequilibrium, but an unknown experimental factor could not be ruled out. A further reported finding was that TCR beta sequences accurately predicted the HLA-A and HLA-B alleles for most subjects in the first cohort. Some IMGT-functional V segments, including TRBV6-2 and TRBV6-3, could not be distinguished by the 87-base-pair reads and were therefore excluded. At a false discovery rate of 0.05, a later analysis linked 16,951 TCR beta sequences to specific HLA alleles. Roughly uniform sequencing depth across donors was assumed in presence/absence analyses, although this assumption may not hold. HLA typing was unavailable for some donors at each locus, so association tests used only the typed subset. For the cohort, immune exposure information was limited to CMV serostatus. When HLA alleles, especially DR and DQ, strongly co-occurred, attributing TCR associations to individual alleles was difficult. In a later genetic analysis, fewer N-insertions in productive TCRs were reported among donors in an Asian-associated ancestry cluster than the roughly 700-donor mean. A later analysis reported that several top co-occurrence clusters appeared linked to parvovirus B19, influenza, CMV and Epstein-Barr virus. A total of 164 TCR beta chains were listed by the study as associated with cytomegalovirus. A group of highly shared sequence variants was considered likely to be a technical artifact of the sequencing pipeline. According to a later analysis, most CMV-associated TCR beta chains appeared to be HLA-restricted, and the HLA associations seemed to be driven largely by CMV exposure. An earlier analysis of around 540 of the donors showed that most TCR beta V segments appeared in productive rearrangements either about 87% or about 30% of the time, which broadly matched IMGT annotations. The classifier was reported to diagnose cytomegalovirus status with high specificity and sensitivity in both the original and validation cohorts.

The CDR3 contains 14 residues, cysteine and phenylalanine counted. Left in the record is the CDR3 DNA by itself, 42 bases read in frame from the first base. The germline V gene (reference sequence) sets CDR1 to SEHNR and CDR2 to FQNEAQ. V sheds 10 bases and J sheds 0 bases, leaving 14 bases between their ends. Libraries were made using the immunoSEQ multiplex PCR assay. For the multiplex PCR, a mixture combining 60 forward primers for TCR Vbeta segments and 13 reverse primers for TCR Jbeta segments was used. A multiplex PCR assay on genomic DNA amplified the CDR3 region of rearranged TCR beta genes. On the Illumina HiSeq System, the amplified TCR beta libraries were sequenced as 87-base-pair reads. Per the source publication's procedure: A later analysis counted about 80 million unique TCR beta chains across the 640 or so repertoires, and around 12 million of these chains were shared by at least two donors. Raw reads were error-corrected and collapsed into unique sequences with a nearest-neighbor algorithm that merged closely related sequences to remove PCR and sequencing errors. Alignment of CDR3 sequences to IMGT reference sequences was used to assign V, D and J gene segments. Each retained sequence needed at least a six-nucleotide match to both a V gene segment and a J gene segment. Rearrangements were classified as productive when the CDR3 lacked stop codons and remained in frame with V and J, and all other rearrangements were classified as non-productive. Following IMGT convention, CDR3 was defined as the stretch from the second conserved V-encoded cysteine up to the conserved J-encoded phenylalanine. Sequences without an unambiguous match to a single V gene segment were excluded from the earlier analysis of several hundred of the donors. An earlier analysis of just under 600 of the donors called V segments functional above 56.7% productive rearrangements and segregating when the between-donor standard deviation exceeded 5%. A statistical classification framework was built to diagnose cytomegalovirus status from the catalog of TCR beta chain sequences. A later analysis assigned V and J genes by comparing TCR nucleotide sequences with IMGT/GENE-DB human TR gene sequences. Using the TCRdist pipeline, a later analysis assigned CDR3 sequences along with most-parsimonious VDJ recombination scenarios. A later analysis defined each TCR beta chain by its CDR3 amino acid sequence plus V-gene family, and excluded reads lacking a unique V-gene family. In a later analysis, 500 to 650 highly shared, low-generation-probability nucleotide sequences were removed to address suspected cross-contamination and a sequencing artifact. For each public chain, a later analysis derived a clonal expansion index from normalized ranks of inferred template counts within each repertoire. Generation probabilities in a later analysis came from a VDJ recombination model fitted to out-of-frame rearrangements, and those results were checked against IGoR. Hypergeometric tests were used in a later analysis to score TCR-TCR, TCR-HLA and TCR-CMV co-occurrence, with a repertoire-size bias correction applied to the TCR pairs. False discovery rates were estimated in a later analysis by permuting HLA or CMV assignments 20 times. In a later analysis, co-occurring TCRs were grouped using DBSCAN, and TCRdist sequence similarity was added for clustering within HLA-allele-positive subsets. For co-occurrence clustering, repertoires with fewer than 30,000 or more than 120,000 public chains were excluded, along with four to six repertoires with anomalous nucleotide sharing. Imported from immuneACCESS, the table was reduced by TCRdb to in-frame sequences with V and J called. These copies leave out some clones; in studies compared against another copy, an unresolved V gene accounts for under half, and the cause of the remainder is not known. Clonal size and the V and J genes are those of that table, whereas D and trimming came from the DNA. Recorded for this sample are 170,000 or so clones; approximately 80% of them occurred a single time. The ten largest clones represent 4.8% of the sample.

The cohort was made up of hundreds of healthy bone marrow donors. All cohort members were sampled while nominally healthy, although unrecorded immune exposures were likely present. The donor was CMV seronegative and was included in the group of a few hundred seronegative cohort members. A peripheral blood sample was provided by each donor, and peripheral blood mononuclear cells were used for TCR beta sequencing. Genomic DNA extraction from the blood cell samples was performed with the Qiagen DNeasy Blood Extraction Kit. Points on this clone: This receptor's antigen is unknown. The input lacks base qualities; no much larger clone sits a single base away.

The sequence came from a man younger than 30 in good health and CMV-seronegative. Rearrangement joined TRBV7-9 to TRBJ2-3; TRBD2 is possibly the D segment (6 matching bases). The sequencing sample was made of PBMCs. The DNA sequence is given as TGTGCCACGGCGGGGCGGACTAGCACAGATACGCAGTATTTT. Its amino acids are CATAGRTSTDTQYF.